This T cell receptor beta chain was recovered during a study of cytotoxic CD8 clonotypes in ibrutinib-treated CLL. Assay used: immunoSEQ multiplex PCR; TCRdb lists only in-frame clones, some missing. The table has roughly 250,000 clones, 70% seen once. CDR1 and CDR2 from the germline V gene are SGHDN and FVKESK. Trimming removed 4 bases from V and 5 bases from J; junction bases left unmatched: 4. The CDR3 length is 13 residues. The chain recombines TRBV14 with TRBJ1-1; TRBD1 agrees at 7 bases. This receptor was obtained from a human donor with chronic lymphocytic leukemia. The source was PBMCs, collected after 24 months of ibrutinib treatment. The CDR3 protein is CASSRWTGTEAFF. CDR3 coding DNA: TGTGCCAGCAGCCGCTGGACAGGAACTGAAGCTTTCTTT.